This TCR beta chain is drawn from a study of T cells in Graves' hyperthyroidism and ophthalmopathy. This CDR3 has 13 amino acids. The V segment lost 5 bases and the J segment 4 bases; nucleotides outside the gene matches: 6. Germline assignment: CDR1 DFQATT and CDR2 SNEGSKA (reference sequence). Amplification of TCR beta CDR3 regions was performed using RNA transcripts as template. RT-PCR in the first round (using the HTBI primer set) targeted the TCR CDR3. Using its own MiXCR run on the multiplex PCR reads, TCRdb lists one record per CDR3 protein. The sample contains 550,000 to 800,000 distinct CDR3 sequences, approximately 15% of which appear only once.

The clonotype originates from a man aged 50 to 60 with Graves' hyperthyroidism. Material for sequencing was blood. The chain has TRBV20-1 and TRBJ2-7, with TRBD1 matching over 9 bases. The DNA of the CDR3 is TGCAGTGCTTCCGGGACAGGGAGGTACGAGCAGTACTTC. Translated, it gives CSASGTGRYEQYF.